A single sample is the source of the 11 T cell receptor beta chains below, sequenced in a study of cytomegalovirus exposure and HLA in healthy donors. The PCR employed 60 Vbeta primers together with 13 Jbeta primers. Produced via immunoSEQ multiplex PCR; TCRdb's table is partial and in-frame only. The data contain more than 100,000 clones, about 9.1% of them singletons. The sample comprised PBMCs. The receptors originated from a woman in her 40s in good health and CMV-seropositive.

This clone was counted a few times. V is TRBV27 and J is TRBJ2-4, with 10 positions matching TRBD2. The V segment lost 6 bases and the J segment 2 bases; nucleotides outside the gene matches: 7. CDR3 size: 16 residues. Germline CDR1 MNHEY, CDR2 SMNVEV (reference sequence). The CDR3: CASRPGTSATKNIQYF. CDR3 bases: TGTGCCAGCAGACCCGGGACTAGCGCGACCAAAAACATTCAGTACTTC.

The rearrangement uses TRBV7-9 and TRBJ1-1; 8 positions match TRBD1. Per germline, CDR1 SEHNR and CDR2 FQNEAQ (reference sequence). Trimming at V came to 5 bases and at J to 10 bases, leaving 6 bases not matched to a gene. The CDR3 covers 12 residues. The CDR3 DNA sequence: TGTGCCAGCAGCCTCGACAGGGGAAGAGCTTTCTTT. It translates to CASSLDRGRAFF.

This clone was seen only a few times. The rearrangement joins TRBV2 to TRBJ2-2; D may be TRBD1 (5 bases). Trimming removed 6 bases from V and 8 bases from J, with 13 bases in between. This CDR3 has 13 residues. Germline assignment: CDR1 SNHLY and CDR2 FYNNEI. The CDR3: CASSPQGSGELFF. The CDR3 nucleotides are TGTGCCAGCAGCCCGCAGGGTTCGGGGGAGCTGTTTTTT.

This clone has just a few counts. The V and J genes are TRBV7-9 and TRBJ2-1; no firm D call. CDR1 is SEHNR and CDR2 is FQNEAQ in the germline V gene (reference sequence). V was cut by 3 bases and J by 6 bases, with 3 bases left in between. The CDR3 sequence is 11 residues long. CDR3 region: CASSFINEQFF. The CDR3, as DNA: TGTGCCAGCAGCTTCATCAATGAGCAGTTCTTC.

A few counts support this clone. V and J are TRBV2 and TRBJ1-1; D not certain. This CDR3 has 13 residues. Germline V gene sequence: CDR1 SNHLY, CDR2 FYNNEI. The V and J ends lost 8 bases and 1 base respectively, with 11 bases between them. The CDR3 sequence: CASGEEGNTEAFF. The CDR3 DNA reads TGTGCCAGCGGGGAGGAGGGGAACACTGAAGCTTTCTTT.

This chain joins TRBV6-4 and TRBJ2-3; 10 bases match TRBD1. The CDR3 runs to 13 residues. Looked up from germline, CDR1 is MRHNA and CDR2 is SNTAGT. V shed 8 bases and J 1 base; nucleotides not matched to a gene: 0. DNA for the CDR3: TGTGCCAGCGGGACAGGGGGCACAGATACGCAGTATTTT. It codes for CASGTGGTDTQYF.

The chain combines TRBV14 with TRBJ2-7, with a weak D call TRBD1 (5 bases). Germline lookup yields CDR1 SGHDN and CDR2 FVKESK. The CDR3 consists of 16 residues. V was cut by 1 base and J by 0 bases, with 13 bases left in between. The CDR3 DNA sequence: TGTGCCAGCAGCCAAGGCCTCGACAGATTCTCCTACGAGCAGTACTTC. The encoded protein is CASSQGLDRFSYEQYF.

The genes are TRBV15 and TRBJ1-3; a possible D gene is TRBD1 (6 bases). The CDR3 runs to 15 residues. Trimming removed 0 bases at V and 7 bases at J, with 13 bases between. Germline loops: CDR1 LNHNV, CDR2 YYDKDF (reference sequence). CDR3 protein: CATSRDMATGNTIYF. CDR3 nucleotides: TGTGCCACCAGCAGAGATATGGCAACAGGGAACACCATATATTTT.

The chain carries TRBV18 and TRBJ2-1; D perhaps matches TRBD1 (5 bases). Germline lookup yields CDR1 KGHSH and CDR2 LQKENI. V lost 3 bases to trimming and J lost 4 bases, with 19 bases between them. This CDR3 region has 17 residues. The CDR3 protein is CASSPLRQGRKYNEQFF. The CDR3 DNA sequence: TGTGCCAGCTCACCTTTGAGGCAGGGAAGGAAGTACAATGAGCAGTTCTTC.

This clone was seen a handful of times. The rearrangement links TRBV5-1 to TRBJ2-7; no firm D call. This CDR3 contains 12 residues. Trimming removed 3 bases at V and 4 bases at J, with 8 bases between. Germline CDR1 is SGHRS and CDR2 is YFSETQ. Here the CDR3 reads CASSSPAYEQYF. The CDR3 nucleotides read TGCGCCAGCAGCTCCCCCGCGTACGAGCAGTACTTC.

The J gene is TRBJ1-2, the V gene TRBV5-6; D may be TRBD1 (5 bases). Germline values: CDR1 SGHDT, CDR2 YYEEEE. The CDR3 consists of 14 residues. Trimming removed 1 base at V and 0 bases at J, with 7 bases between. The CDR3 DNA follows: TGTGCCAGCAGCTTGAGGACACCTAACTATGGCTACACCTTC. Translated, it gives CASSLRTPNYGYTF.